This T cell receptor (beta chain) is drawn from a study of blood T cell repertoires in COVID-19. Germline CDR1 SGDLS, CDR2 YYNGEE. Trimming removed 3 bases at V and 3 bases at J, with 18 bases between. This CDR3 has 16 residues. Sequenced by immunoSEQ multiplex PCR; TCRdb stores in-frame clones only, minus some. The data hold some 70,000 clones, with 79% observed a single time. This sequence was found in a woman aged 50 to 60 with acute or convalescent COVID-19. The sequencing input was peripheral blood. V usage is TRBV9 and J usage is TRBJ1-2; D perhaps matches TRBD1 (6 bases). CDR3 sequence (DNA): TGTGCCAGCAGCGCTCCACGGACAGAGATTTACTATGGCTACACCTTC. This codes for CASSAPRTEIYYGYTF.